Each of the 4 T cell receptor beta chains below was sequenced from the same sample in a study of shared clonotypes between healthy human individuals. Assay: immunoSEQ multiplex PCR; the TCRdb copy retains only in-frame clones and omits some. This table has approximately 2.1 million clones, 80% to 95% appearing once. The specimen was naive CD4+ T cells from PBMCs. Stated subset: CD45RA+ positively selected. These receptors originate from a man between 18 and 29 years old in good health. Some clones in this sample may be carry-over from other donors' samples.

The rearrangement links TRBV28 to TRBJ1-2; unclear D gene. The V and J ends lost 4 bases and 8 bases respectively, with 17 bases between them. The CDR3 is 14 amino acids. The V gene's germline CDR1 is MDHEN and CDR2 SYDVKM. The CDR3 DNA reads TGTGCCAGCAGTTCCCCACCCCTCGTGGGGGGCTACACCTTC. Encoded protein: CASSSPPLVGGYTF.

V gene TRBV6-1 combines with J gene TRBJ2-7; tentative D call: TRBD2 (7 bases). This CDR3 has 14 amino acids. V lost 10 bases to trimming and J lost 4 bases, with 20 bases between them. Germline V gives CDR1 MNHNS, CDR2 SASEGT. CDR3 protein: CATSPRGGRYEQYF. Written as DNA, the CDR3 is TGTGCCACCTCCCCGAGGGGGGGCAGGTACGAGCAGTACTTC.

The J gene is TRBJ2-5, the V gene TRBV2; D not resolved. This CDR3 contains 12 residues. Per germline, CDR1 SNHLY and CDR2 FYNNEI. The ends were cut back, 6 bases at V and 2 bases at J, with 7 bases in the middle. The CDR3 DNA sequence: TGTGCCAGCAGGAATGGACAAGAGACCCAGTACTTC. Encoded protein: CASRNGQETQYF.

The chain links TRBV11-2 to TRBJ2-1, with TRBD2 matching 11 bases. The CDR3 is 12 amino acids. CDR1 and CDR2 (germline): SGHAT, FQNNGV. V shed 5 bases and J 16 bases; nucleotides not matched to a gene: 7. The CDR3 coding sequence is TGTGCCAGCAGCCTACTAGCGGGAGAGGTTTTCTTC. This codes for CASSLLAGEVFF.